The source of this T cell receptor beta chain is a study of cytomegalovirus exposure and HLA in healthy donors. Study conclusions and caveats: For most TCR beta V segments, an earlier analysis put the productive rate at about 87% or about 30% of the time. Within the data, a cluster of highly shared sequence variants was likely a sequencing artifact.

Researchers ran the PCR with 60 Vbeta and 13 Jbeta primers. Here immunoSEQ multiplex PCR was the method, and the copy in TCRdb shows in-frame clones only, minus some. The data show roughly 120,000 clones, with about 80% seen just once and roughly 2% held by the top ten. A remark on this clone: Its matching antigen is unknown.

What was sequenced was PBMCs. This receptor was identified in a man aged 18 to 29 in good health and CMV-seronegative.

This CDR3 is CASSPPLAGGPYNEQFF. The CDR3 coding sequence is TGTGCCAGCTCACCACCGTTGGCGGGAGGGCCCTACAATGAGCAGTTCTTC. This chain uses TRBV18 with TRBJ2-1; 9 bases match TRBD2. The junction had 5 bases not matched to a gene; V was cut back by 0 bases and J by 2 bases. The CDR3 is 17 residues long. Germline V CDR1 and CDR2: KGHSH, LQKENI.